What follows are 9 T cell receptor beta chains derived from one specimen sequenced in a study of blood T cell repertoires in COVID-19. Libraries were prepared by immunoSEQ multiplex PCR; TCRdb keeps only in-frame clonotypes and omits some of them. The data contain approximately 70,000 clones, approximately 86% of them seen just once; the ten biggest clones take up 3% to 5%. The sequenced sample was peripheral blood. These receptors were collected from a man aged 65-85 years with active COVID-19.

This clone has a handful of counts. The chain recombines TRBV7-2 with TRBJ2-7, with D perhaps TRBD1 (5 bases). The length of the CDR3 is 14 residues. V was pared by 2 bases and J by 0 bases, with 8 bases between. Germline-derived CDR1 and CDR2 are SGHTA and FQGNSA. CDR3 bases: TGTGCCAGCAGCTTACGCAGGGCCTCCTACGAGCAGTACTTC. Translated, it gives CASSLRRASYEQYF.

This chain links TRBV30 with TRBJ1-2, with 8 bases aligning to TRBD1. With V trimmed by 3 bases and J by 7 bases, 10 bases remained unmatched. Germline V gives CDR1 GTSNPN, CDR2 SVGIG (reference sequence). The CDR3 length is 14 residues. The CDR3 loop is CAWSKTRGQGGYTF. The CDR3 DNA is TGTGCCTGGAGCAAAACCAGGGGGCAGGGTGGCTACACCTTC.

The V call is TRBV19, the J call TRBJ1-1; the D is unclear. This CDR3 has 14 residues. Looked up from germline, CDR1 is LNHDA and CDR2 is SQIVND (reference sequence). Trimming cost V 2 bases and J 1 base, with 8 bases left between them. CDR3 in DNA: TGTGCCAGTAGTATACGGGCGGGGAACACTGAAGCTTTCTTT. The encoded protein is CASSIRAGNTEAFF.

CDR3 bases: TGTGCCAGCAGCCGGGTCGGCGGGGGGAGCTCTGGGGCCAACGTCCTGACTTTC. It yields the protein CASSRVGGGSSGANVLTF. V is TRBV7-2 and J is TRBJ2-6; 8 bases line up with TRBD2. This CDR3 region has 18 residues. The germline CDR1 and CDR2 sequences are SGHTA and FQGNSA. With V trimmed by 5 bases and J by 0 bases, 9 bases remained unmatched.

The V gene is TRBV5-3, the J gene TRBJ2-7, with 13 nucleotides matching TRBD2. TRBV5-3 is an ORF, with its function uncertain. The CDR3 is made up of 16 amino acids. The junction had 9 bases not matched to a gene; V was cut back by 4 bases and J by 5 bases. Here the CDR3 reads CARSPRTSGGTNEQYF. The DNA for the CDR3 is TGTGCCAGAAGCCCACGGACTAGCGGGGGCACAAACGAGCAGTACTTC.

The chain couples TRBV29-1 to TRBJ1-2; 9 bases align to TRBD1. This CDR3 region has 12 residues. J gave up 4 bases and V 4 bases, and 1 base lay outside the gene matches. Looked up from germline, CDR1 is SQVTM and CDR2 is ANQGSEA. As DNA, the CDR3 is TGCAGCGTTGGGGACAGGGCCTATGGCTACACCTTC. This encodes CSVGDRAYGYTF.

The chain is built from TRBV4-3 and TRBJ1-1, with 8 bases that match TRBD1. CDR1 is LGHNA, CDR2 YSLEER, per germline. The CDR3 consists of 16 residues. V trimming: 1 base; J trimming: 3 bases; junction bases outside the gene matches: 7. CDR3 protein: CASSQGRGRGYTEAFF. As DNA, the CDR3 is TGCGCCAGCAGCCAAGGCAGGGGGCGTGGGTACACTGAAGCTTTCTTT.

This clone came up a few times. The V gene is TRBV10-3, the J gene TRBJ2-2; 8 bases fit TRBD1. Losses at the gene ends were 2 bases for V and 1 base for J; bases not matched to a gene: 3. The length of the CDR3 is 16 residues. Germline CDR1 is ENHRY and CDR2 is SYGVKD. The CDR3 spells CAISEAGTGNTGELFF. In nucleotides, the CDR3 is TGTGCCATCAGTGAGGCCGGGACAGGGAACACCGGGGAGCTGTTTTTT.

The V and J genes are TRBV18 and TRBJ1-4; no reliable D call. V lost 1 base and J 7 bases, leaving 7 bases between the germline ends. The CDR3 totals 13 residues. Germline V gene lookup returns CDR1 KGHSH and CDR2 LQKENI. The CDR3 loop reads CASSPLAGEKLFF. In DNA form, the CDR3 reads TGTGCCAGCTCACCACTGGCAGGTGAAAAACTGTTTTTT.